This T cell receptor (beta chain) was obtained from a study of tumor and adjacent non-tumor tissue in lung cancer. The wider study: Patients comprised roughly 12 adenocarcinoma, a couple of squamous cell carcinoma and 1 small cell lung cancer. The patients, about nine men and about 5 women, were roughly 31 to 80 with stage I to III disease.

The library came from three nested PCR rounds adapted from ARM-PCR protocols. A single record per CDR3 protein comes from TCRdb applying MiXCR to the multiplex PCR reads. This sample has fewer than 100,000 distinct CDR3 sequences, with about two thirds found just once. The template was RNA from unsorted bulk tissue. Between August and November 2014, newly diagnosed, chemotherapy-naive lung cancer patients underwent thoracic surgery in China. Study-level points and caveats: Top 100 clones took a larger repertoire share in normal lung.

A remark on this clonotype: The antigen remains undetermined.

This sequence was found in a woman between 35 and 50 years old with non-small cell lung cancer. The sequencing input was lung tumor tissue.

DNA for the CDR3: TGTGGCAGTCAGCAGAATCGGAACACTGAAGCTTTCTTT. It codes for CGSQQNRNTEAFF. The chain couples TRBV6-2 or TRBV6-3 to TRBJ1-1; D gene unclear. CDR1 is MNHEY, CDR2 SVGEGT, per germline. This CDR3 region has 13 residues.